This TCR beta chain is drawn from a study of cytomegalovirus exposure and HLA in healthy donors. Study conclusions and caveats: Reportedly, fewer N-insertions than the approximately 610-donor mean appeared in an Asian-associated ancestry cluster in a later analysis. HLA restriction was apparent for most CMV-associated TCR beta chains in a later analysis. Excluded: some indistinguishable V segments such as TRBV6-2 and TRBV6-3. According to the study, around 160 TCR beta chains were cytomegalovirus-associated.

From germline, CDR1 is MNHNS and CDR2 SASEGT. CDR3 length: 15 residues. J was trimmed by 0 bases and V by 6 bases; bases with no gene match: 7. The PCR made use of 60 Vbeta and 13 Jbeta primers. Profiled with immunoSEQ multiplex PCR; TCRdb holds only in-frame clones, not every one. In the table there are approximately 110,000 clones, roughly 82% of which are singletons. This clone showed up just a few times. The antigen is undetermined. The sequencing sample was made of PBMCs. The source of this sequence is an older woman in good health and CMV-seropositive. This chain joins TRBV6-1 and TRBJ1-2; TRBD1 agrees at 7 bases. The CDR3 spells CASSRTGEANYGYTF. The CDR3 DNA sequence: TGTGCCAGCAGCAGAACAGGGGAAGCTAACTATGGCTACACCTTC.